Below, 3 T cell receptor beta chains from the same sample are listed, as sequenced in a study of blood T cell repertoires in COVID-19. The table came from immunoSEQ multiplex PCR; TCRdb's copy has only in-frame clones and leaves some out. The repertoire holds 150,000 to 200,000 clones, with over 75% as singletons. Sequenced input: peripheral blood. All receptors come from a man between 65 and 85 years old with active or convalescent COVID-19.

The chain uses TRBV5-1 and TRBJ1-2; maybe TRBD1 (6 bases). In germline, CDR1 is SGHRS, CDR2 YFSETQ. Trimming removed 0 bases at V and 4 bases at J, with 10 bases between. CDR3 length equals 14 residues. CDR3 protein: CASSLDVRGYGYTF. The CDR3 DNA sequence: TGCGCCAGCAGCTTGGACGTCAGGGGCTATGGCTACACCTTC.

This chain uses TRBV6-5 with TRBJ1-3; a weak D match, TRBD1 (6 bases). Germline loops: CDR1 MNHEY, CDR2 SVGAGI. The CDR3 contains 15 residues. Trimming took 8 bases from V and 2 from J, leaving 16 bases between them. The CDR3 nucleotides read TGTGCCAGCTCTTCGCGGGGGGCGGCTGGAAACACCATATATTTT. This codes for CASSSRGAAGNTIYF.

The V and J genes are TRBV4-3 and TRBJ1-1; the D gene is possibly TRBD1 (5 bases). Between the trimmed V and J ends, which lost 1 base and 1 base, there was a span of 10 bases. The CDR3 is made up of 15 amino acids. Germline V gene lookup returns CDR1 LGHNA and CDR2 YSLEER. The CDR3: CASSQGIQANTEAFF. In nucleotides, the CDR3 is TGCGCCAGCAGCCAAGGGATACAGGCGAACACTGAAGCTTTCTTT.